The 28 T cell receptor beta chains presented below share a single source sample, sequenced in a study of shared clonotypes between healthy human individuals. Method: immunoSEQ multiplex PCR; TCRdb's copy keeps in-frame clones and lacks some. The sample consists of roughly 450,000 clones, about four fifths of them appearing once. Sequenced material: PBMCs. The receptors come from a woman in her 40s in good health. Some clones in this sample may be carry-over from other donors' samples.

The CDR3 region has the DNA TGTGCCTGGAGTGTCGGGGGTGGATGGAGTGAAGCTTTCTTT. Its protein is CAWSVGGGWSEAFF. This chain uses TRBV30 with TRBJ1-1; tentative D call: TRBD1 (5 bases). V was pared by 0 bases and J by 7 bases, with 15 bases between. The CDR3 consists of 14 residues. Germline CDR1 is GTSNPN and CDR2 is SVGIG (reference sequence).

The chain's CDR3 is CASSLHAGRSYNEQFF. The CDR3 nucleotides are TGTGCCAGCAGTTTACACGCGGGGCGCTCCTACAATGAGCAGTTCTTC. The rearrangement uses TRBV27 and TRBJ2-1; D might be TRBD2 (6 bases). The CDR3 has 16 amino acids. CDR1 MNHEY and CDR2 SMNVEV come from the germline V gene (reference sequence). V dropped 2 bases and J dropped 0 bases, with 11 bases sitting between them.

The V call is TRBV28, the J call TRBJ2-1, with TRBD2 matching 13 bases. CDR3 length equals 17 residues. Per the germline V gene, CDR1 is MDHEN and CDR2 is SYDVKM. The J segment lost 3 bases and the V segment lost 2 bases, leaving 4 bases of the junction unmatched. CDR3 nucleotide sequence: TGTGCCAGCAGTTTACCTCGGACTAGCGGGAGCTACAATGAGCAGTTCTTC. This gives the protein CASSLPRTSGSYNEQFF.

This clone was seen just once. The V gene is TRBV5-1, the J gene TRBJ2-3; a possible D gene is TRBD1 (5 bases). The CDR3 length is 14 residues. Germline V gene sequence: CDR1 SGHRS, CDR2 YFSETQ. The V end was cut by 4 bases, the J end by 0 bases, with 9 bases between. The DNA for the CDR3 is TGCGCCAGCAGCGCCCAGGGTAGCACAGATACGCAGTATTTT. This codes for CASSAQGSTDTQYF.

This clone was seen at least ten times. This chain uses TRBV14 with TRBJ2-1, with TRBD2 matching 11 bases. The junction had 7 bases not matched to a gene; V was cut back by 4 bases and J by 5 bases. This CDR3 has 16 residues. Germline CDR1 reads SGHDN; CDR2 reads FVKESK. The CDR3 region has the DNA TGTGCCAGCAGCCGAGAGGGACTAGCGGAGCACAATGAGCAGTTCTTC. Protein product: CASSREGLAEHNEQFF. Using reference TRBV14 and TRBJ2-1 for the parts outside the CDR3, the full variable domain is EAGVTQFPSHSVIEKGQTVTLRCDPISGHDNLYWYRRVMGKEIKFLLHFVKESKQDESGMPNNRFLAERTGGTYSTLKVQPAELEDSGVYFCASSREGLAEHNEQFFGPGTRLTVL.

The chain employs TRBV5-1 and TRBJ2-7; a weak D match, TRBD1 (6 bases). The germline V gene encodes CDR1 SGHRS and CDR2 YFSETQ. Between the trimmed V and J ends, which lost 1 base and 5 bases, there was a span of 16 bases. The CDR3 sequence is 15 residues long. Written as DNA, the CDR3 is TGCGCCAGCAGCTTGTTACCCGGGACACAGGACGAGCAGTACTTC. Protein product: CASSLLPGTQDEQYF.

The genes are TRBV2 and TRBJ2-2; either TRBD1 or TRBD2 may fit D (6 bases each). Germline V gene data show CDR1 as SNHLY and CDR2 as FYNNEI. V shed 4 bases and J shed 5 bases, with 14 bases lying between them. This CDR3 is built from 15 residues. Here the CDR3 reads CASSVGRGETGELFF. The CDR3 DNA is TGTGCCAGCAGTGTTGGTAGGGGGGAAACCGGGGAGCTGTTTTTT. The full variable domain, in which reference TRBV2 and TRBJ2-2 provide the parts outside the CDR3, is EPEVTQTPSHQVTQMGQEVILRCVPISNHLYFYWYRQILGQKVEFLVSFYNNEISEKSEIFDDQFSVERPDGSNFTLKIRSTKLEDSAMYFCASSVGRGETGELFFGEGSRLTVL.

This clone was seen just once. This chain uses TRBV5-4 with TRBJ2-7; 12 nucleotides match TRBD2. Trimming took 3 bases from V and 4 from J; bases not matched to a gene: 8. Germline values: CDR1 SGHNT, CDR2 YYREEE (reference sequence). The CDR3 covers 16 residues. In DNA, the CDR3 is TGTGCCAGCAGCTATAAGACTAGCGGGAGTAGTTACGAGCAGTACTTC. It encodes CASSYKTSGSSYEQYF. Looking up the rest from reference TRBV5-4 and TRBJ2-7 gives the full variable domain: ETGVTQSPTHLIKTRGQQVTLRCSSQSGHNTVSWYQQALGQGPQFIFQYYREEENGRGNFPPRFSGLQFPNYSSELNVNALELDDSALYLCASSYKTSGSSYEQYFGPGTRLTVT.

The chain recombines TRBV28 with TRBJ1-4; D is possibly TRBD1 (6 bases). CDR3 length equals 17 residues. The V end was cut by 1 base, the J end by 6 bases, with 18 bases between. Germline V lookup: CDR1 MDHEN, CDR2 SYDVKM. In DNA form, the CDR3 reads TGTGCCAGCAGTTTATTTACATTCCGGGGGCGTTATGAAAAACTGTTTTTT. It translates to CASSLFTFRGRYEKLFF. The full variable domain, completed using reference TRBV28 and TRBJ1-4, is DVKVTQSSRYLVKRTGEKVFLECVQDMDHENMFWYRQDPGLGLRLIYFSYDVKMKEKGDIPEGYSVSREKKERFSLILESASTNQTSMYLCASSLFTFRGRYEKLFFGSGTQLSVL.

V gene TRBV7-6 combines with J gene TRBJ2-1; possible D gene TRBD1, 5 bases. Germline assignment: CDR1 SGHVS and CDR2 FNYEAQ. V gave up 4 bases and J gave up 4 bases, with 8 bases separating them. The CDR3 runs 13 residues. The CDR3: CASSWGSYNEQFF. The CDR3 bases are TGTGCCAGCAGCTGGGGCTCGTACAATGAGCAGTTCTTC.

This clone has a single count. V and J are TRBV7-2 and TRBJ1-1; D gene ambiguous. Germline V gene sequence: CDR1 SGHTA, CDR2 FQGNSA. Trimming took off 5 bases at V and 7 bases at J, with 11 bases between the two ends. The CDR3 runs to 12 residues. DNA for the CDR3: TGTGCCAGCAGCCCAAGGGCGGGTGAAGCTTTCTTT. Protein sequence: CASSPRAGEAFF.

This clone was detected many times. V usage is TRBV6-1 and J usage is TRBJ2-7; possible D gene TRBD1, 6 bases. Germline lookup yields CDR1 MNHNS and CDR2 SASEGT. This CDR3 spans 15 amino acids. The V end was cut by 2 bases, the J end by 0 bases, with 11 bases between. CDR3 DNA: TGTGCCAGCAGTGAACGACAGGACCACTCCTACGAGCAGTACTTC. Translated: CASSERQDHSYEQYF.

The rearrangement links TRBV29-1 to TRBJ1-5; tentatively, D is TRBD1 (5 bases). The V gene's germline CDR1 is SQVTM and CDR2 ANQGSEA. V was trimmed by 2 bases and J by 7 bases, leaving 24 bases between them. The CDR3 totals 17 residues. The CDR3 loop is CSVEWGGKGSGHQPQHF. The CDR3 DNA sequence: TGCAGCGTTGAATGGGGGGGAAAAGGATCGGGGCACCAGCCCCAGCATTTT.

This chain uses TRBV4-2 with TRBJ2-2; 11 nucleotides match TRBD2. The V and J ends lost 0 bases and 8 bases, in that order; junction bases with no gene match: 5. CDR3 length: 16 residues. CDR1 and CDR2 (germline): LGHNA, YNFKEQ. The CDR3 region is CASSQEGLAVHGELFF. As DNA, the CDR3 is TGTGCCAGCAGCCAAGAGGGACTAGCGGTTCATGGGGAGCTGTTTTTT.

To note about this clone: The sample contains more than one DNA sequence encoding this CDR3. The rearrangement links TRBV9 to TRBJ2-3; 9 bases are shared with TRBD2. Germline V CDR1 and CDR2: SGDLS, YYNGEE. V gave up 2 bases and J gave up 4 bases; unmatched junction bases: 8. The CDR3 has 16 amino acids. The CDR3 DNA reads TGTGCCAGCAGCGTGGGAGCGGGGGGTGGGGCAGATACGCAGTATTTT. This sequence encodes CASSVGAGGGADTQYF.

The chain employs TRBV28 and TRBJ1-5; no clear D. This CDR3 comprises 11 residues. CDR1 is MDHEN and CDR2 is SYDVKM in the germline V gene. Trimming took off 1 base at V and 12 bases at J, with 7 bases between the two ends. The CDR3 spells CASSLLGSQHF. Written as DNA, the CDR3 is TGTGCCAGCAGTTTATTAGGGAGCCAGCATTTT.

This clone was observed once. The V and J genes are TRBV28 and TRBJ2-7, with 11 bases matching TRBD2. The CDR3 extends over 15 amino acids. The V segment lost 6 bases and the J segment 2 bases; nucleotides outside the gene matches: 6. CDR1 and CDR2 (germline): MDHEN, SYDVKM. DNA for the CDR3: TGTGCCAGCAGCGGAGGGACTAGCGGACCCTACGAGCAGTACTTC. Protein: CASSGGTSGPYEQYF.

The CDR3 sequence is CGAGAFEAFF. The CDR3 DNA follows: TGTGGGGCAGGGGCTTTTGAAGCTTTCTTT. V usage is TRBV28 and J usage is TRBJ1-1; maybe TRBD1 (6 bases). CDR3 length equals 10 residues. Germline lookup yields CDR1 MDHEN and CDR2 SYDVKM. Full variable domain (remainder filled in from reference TRBV28 and TRBJ1-1): DVKVTQSSRYLVKRTGEKVFLECVQDMDHENMFWYRQDPGLGLRLIYFSYDVKMKEKGDIPEGYSVSREKKERFSLILESASTNQTSMYLCGAGAFEAFFGQGTRLTVV.

The CDR3 region has the DNA TGTGCCATCAGTGACGCAGTTTACTACGAGCAGTACTTC. Translated: CAISDAVYYEQYF. V is TRBV10-3 and J is TRBJ2-7; D call uncertain. The germline V gene encodes CDR1 ENHRY and CDR2 SYGVKD. Trimming left V 3 bases short and J 3 bases short, with 9 bases between. The CDR3 runs to 13 residues.

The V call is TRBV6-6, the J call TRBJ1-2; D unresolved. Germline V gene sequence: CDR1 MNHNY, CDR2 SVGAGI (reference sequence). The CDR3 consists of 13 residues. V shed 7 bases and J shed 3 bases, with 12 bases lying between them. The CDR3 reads CASTPGEYYGYTF. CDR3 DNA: TGTGCCAGCACCCCGGGCGAGTACTATGGCTACACCTTC.

The DNA for the CDR3 is TGTGCCAGCAGCCAAGATGTCGGCCTTGATAGACTTACCCCTAGCACAGATACGCAGTATTTT. This gives the protein CASSQDVGLDRLTPSTDTQYF. The V gene is TRBV14, the J gene TRBJ2-3, with unresolved D. V was pared by 0 bases and J by 0 bases, with 25 bases between. Per the germline V gene, CDR1 is SGHDN and CDR2 is FVKESK. This CDR3 has 21 residues.

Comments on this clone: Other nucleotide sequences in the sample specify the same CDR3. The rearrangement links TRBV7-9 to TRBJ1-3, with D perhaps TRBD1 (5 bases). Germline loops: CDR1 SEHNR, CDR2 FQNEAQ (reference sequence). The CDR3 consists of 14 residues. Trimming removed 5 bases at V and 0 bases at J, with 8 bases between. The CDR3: CASSTGLSGNTIYF. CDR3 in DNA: TGTGCCAGCAGCACAGGCCTCTCTGGAAACACCATATATTTT.

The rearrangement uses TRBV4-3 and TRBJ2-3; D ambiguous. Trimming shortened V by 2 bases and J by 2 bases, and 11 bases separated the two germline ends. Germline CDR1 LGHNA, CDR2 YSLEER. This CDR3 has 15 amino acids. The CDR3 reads CASSQRSWTTDTQYF. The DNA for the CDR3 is TGCGCCAGCAGCCAAAGGTCCTGGACCACAGATACGCAGTATTTT.

CDR3 in amino acids: CAISEGPMLYEQYF. Written as DNA, the CDR3 is TGTGCCATCAGTGAGGGGCCGATGCTCTACGAGCAGTACTTC. The rearrangement joins TRBV10-3 to TRBJ2-7; D not certain. Germline V lookup: CDR1 ENHRY, CDR2 SYGVKD. V was trimmed by 2 bases and J by 3 bases, leaving 11 bases between them. This CDR3 spans 14 amino acids.

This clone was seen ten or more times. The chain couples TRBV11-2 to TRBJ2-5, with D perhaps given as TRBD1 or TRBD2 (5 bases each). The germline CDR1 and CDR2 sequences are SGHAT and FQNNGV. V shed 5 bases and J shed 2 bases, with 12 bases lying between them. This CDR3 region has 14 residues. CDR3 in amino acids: CASSPTGPQETQYF. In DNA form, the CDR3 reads TGTGCCAGCAGCCCCACGGGACCTCAAGAGACCCAGTACTTC.

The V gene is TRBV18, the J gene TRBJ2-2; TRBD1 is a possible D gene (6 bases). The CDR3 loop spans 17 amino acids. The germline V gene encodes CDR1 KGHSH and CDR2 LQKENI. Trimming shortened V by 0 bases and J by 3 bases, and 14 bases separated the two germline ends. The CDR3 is CASSPPEGGMDTGELFF. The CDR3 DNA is TGTGCCAGCTCACCACCGGAAGGGGGTATGGACACCGGGGAGCTGTTTTTT.

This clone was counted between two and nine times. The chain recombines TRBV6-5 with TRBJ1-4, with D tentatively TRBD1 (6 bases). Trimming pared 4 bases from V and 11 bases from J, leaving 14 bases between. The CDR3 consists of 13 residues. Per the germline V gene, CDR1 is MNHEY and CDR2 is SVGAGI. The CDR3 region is CASSLYRAGKLFF. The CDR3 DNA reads TGTGCCAGCAGTTTATACAGGGCTGGGAAACTGTTTTTT.

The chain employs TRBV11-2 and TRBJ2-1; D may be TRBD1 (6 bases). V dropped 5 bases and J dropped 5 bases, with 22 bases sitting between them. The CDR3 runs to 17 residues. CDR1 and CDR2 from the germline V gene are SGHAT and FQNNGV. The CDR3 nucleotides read TGTGCCAGCAGCCCCGGGTGGGGGCTGAGACTCGACAATGAGCAGTTCTTC. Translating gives CASSPGWGLRLDNEQFF.